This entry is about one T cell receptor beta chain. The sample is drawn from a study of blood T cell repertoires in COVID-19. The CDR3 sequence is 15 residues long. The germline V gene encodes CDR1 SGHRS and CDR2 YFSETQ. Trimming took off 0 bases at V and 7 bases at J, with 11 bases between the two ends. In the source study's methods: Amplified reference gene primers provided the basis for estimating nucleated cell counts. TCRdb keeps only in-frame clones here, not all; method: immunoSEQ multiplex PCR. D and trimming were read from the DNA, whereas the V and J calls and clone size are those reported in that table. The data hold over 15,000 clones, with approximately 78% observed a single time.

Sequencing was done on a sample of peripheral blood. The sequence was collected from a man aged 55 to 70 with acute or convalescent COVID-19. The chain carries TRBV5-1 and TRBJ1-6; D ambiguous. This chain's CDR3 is CASSLVETNNSPLHF. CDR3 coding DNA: TGCGCCAGCAGCTTGGTCGAGACAAACAATTCACCCCTCCACTTT.